A single sample is the source of the 9 T cell receptor beta chains below, sequenced in a study of OX40 agonist ivuxolimab in advanced cancers. The data were produced by immunoSEQ multiplex PCR, yet TCRdb's version contains in-frame clones alone and is incomplete. The top ten clones hold less than 6.5% of a sample with over 80,000 clones, about 86% of them seen once. The sequencing here drew on CD4+ or CD8+ T cells sorted from blood, taken in a trial of the OX40 agonist ivuxolimab. These receptors were taken from an adult with an advanced solid tumor such as melanoma, head and neck, liver or kidney cancer.

The chain carries TRBV6-1 and TRBJ2-3, with D tentatively TRBD2 (5 bases). Germline CDR1 is MNHNS and CDR2 is SASEGT. This CDR3 has 16 residues. With 1 base removed from V and 7 bases from J, the gap between germline ends came to 18 bases. In DNA form, the CDR3 reads TGTGCCAGCAGTGAAGGGGGAGCAGGCGTGGAGAATACGCAGTATTTT. Translated: CASSEGGAGVENTQYF.

J is TRBJ1-5 and V is TRBV6-4, with D maybe TRBD1 (5 bases). V was cut by 5 bases and J by 4 bases, with 9 bases left in between. The CDR3 consists of 13 residues. Germline assignment: CDR1 MRHNA and CDR2 SNTAGT. The CDR3 nucleotides read TGTGCCAGCAGTACGGAGGGGAATCAGCCCCAGCATTTT. Translating gives CASSTEGNQPQHF.

J is TRBJ2-1 and V is TRBV19, with TRBD2 identical over 9 bases. V gave up 7 bases and J gave up 8 bases; unmatched junction bases: 12. The V gene's germline CDR1 is LNHDA and CDR2 SQIVND (reference sequence). The CDR3 has 15 amino acids. The CDR3 is CASTPRGRAQDEQFF. The CDR3 DNA sequence: TGTGCCAGTACCCCTCGCGGGAGGGCCCAAGATGAGCAGTTCTTC.

The V and J genes are TRBV28 and TRBJ1-2; weak D call: TRBD1 (5 bases). CDR3 size: 15 residues. CDR1 and CDR2 from the germline V gene are MDHEN and SYDVKM. Trimming cost V 3 bases and J 1 base, with 12 bases left between them. The DNA of the CDR3 is TGTGCCAGCAGTTTGGGTATCGGGGGTAACTATGGCTACACCTTC. Translating it yields CASSLGIGGNYGYTF.

CDR3 nucleotide sequence: TGTGCCAGCAGCGTAGTAAAGGGCGGGAGCACAGATACGCAGTATTTT. Residues: CASSVVKGGSTDTQYF. The chain couples TRBV9 to TRBJ2-3; perhaps TRBD2 as D (5 bases). Germline CDR1 and CDR2: SGDLS and YYNGEE. Trimming removed 0 bases at V and 0 bases at J, with 11 bases between. The CDR3 runs 16 residues.

This clone was seen a single time. The chain couples TRBV6-1 to TRBJ1-5, with 7 nucleotides matching TRBD1. The germline CDR1 and CDR2 sequences are MNHNS and SASEGT. The CDR3 is 16 residues long. Trimming at V came to 2 bases and at J to 7 bases, leaving 11 bases not matched to a gene. CDR3 coding DNA: TGTGCCAGCAGTGAACGTCTCAGGGGGACCTGGCAGCCCCAGCATTTT. This encodes CASSERLRGTWQPQHF.

The V and J genes are TRBV19 and TRBJ1-1, with a possible D match to TRBD1 (5 bases). CDR1 and CDR2 from the germline V gene are LNHDA and SQIVND (reference sequence). The ends were cut back, 4 bases at V and 8 bases at J, with 17 bases in the middle. This CDR3 contains 14 residues. DNA for the CDR3: TGTGCCAGTAGTAAGAAGGGGAGGGCCACCGAAGCTTTCTTT. As protein: CASSKKGRATEAFF. Looking up the rest from reference TRBV19 and TRBJ1-1 gives the full variable domain: DGGITQSPKYLFRKEGQNVTLSCEQNLNHDAMYWYRQDPGQGLRLIYYSQIVNDFQKGDIAEGYSVSREKKESFPLTVTSAQKNPTAFYLCASSKKGRATEAFFGQGTRLTVV.

This clone has at least ten counts. The chain carries TRBV4-1 and TRBJ1-3; D may be TRBD1 (5 bases). Deletions cut 4 bases from V and 4 bases from J, with 14 bases between. The CDR3 contains 15 residues. From germline, CDR1 is MGHRA and CDR2 YSYEKL. In nucleotides, the CDR3 is TGCGCCAGCAGCCGTGGGGGAGGGATCGGAAACACCATATATTTT. Protein sequence: CASSRGGGIGNTIYF.

The gene calls are TRBV19 and TRBJ2-7, with 8 bases aligning to TRBD2. Germline values: CDR1 LNHDA, CDR2 SQIVND (reference sequence). V was clipped by 3 bases and J by 9 bases; unmatched bases: 7. The CDR3 loop spans 13 amino acids. CDR3 loop: CASSIREGSGQYF. In DNA, the CDR3 is TGTGCCAGTAGTATCCGGGAGGGGTCGGGGCAGTACTTC.